Shown below are 12 T cell receptor beta chains from a single sample sequenced in a study of T cells in narcolepsy. The assay was immunoSEQ multiplex PCR, and TCRdb's table has in-frame clones only and misses some. The repertoire holds 20,000 to 25,000 clones, with over 70% as singletons. Sequencing was performed on memory (CD45RA-) CD4+ T cells from blood. The source of these receptors is a human donor in good health.

This chain connects TRBV10-2 to TRBJ1-4, with 7 positions matching TRBD1. Germline values: CDR1 WSHSY, CDR2 SAAADI. CDR3 size: 14 residues. Trimming took 6 bases from V and 6 from J; bases not matched to a gene: 7. The DNA for the CDR3 is TGCGCCAGCAGAACAGGGGTTGGTGATGAAAAACTGTTTTTT. Its translation: CASRTGVGDEKLFF.

This clone was found a few times. The chain employs TRBV10-3 and TRBJ1-2; 9 bases map to TRBD1. Germline V CDR1 and CDR2: ENHRY, SYGVKD. This CDR3 spans 12 amino acids. The ends lost 6 bases at V and 6 bases at J; junction bases unmatched: 2. This CDR3 is CAIRGQGHGYTF. The CDR3 coding sequence is TGTGCCATCAGGGGACAGGGACATGGCTACACCTTC.

This rearrangement joins TRBV12-5 to TRBJ1-5, with a possible D match to TRBD1 (6 bases). CDR3 length equals 14 residues. Between the trimmed V and J ends, which lost 6 bases and 2 bases, there was a span of 11 bases. Germline assignment: CDR1 LGHNT and CDR2 FRNRAP. CDR3 sequence (DNA): TGTGCTAGTGGGAAGGGGGACGGCAATCAGCCCCAGCATTTT. Protein: CASGKGDGNQPQHF.

This clone appeared a few times. The chain joins TRBV6-5 to TRBJ2-2; no definite D call. Germline V lookup: CDR1 MNHEY, CDR2 SVGAGI. The CDR3 runs 12 residues. V was cut by 2 bases and J by 8 bases, with 6 bases left in between. The CDR3 here is CASSYRGGELFF. For the CDR3, the DNA is TGTGCCAGCAGTTACCGTGGGGGGGAGCTGTTTTTT.

This chain connects TRBV18 to TRBJ2-2; no clear D. The CDR3 contains 15 residues. Per the germline V gene, CDR1 is KGHSH and CDR2 is LQKENI. V was cut by 1 base and J by 2 bases, with 8 bases left in between. The CDR3 is CASSPLSPNTGELFF. The CDR3 DNA reads as TGTGCCAGCTCACCACTCAGCCCTAACACCGGGGAGCTGTTTTTT.

This clone was detected only a few times. This chain joins TRBV29-1 and TRBJ1-2, with D perhaps TRBD1 (5 bases). The CDR3 is made up of 12 amino acids. The V gene's germline CDR1 is SQVTM and CDR2 ANQGSEA. The V gene lost 6 bases and the J gene lost 0 bases, with 8 bases spanning the gap. DNA for the CDR3: TGCAGCGTGGACAATACTAACTATGGCTACACCTTC. This sequence encodes CSVDNTNYGYTF.

The chain carries TRBV5-1 and TRBJ2-5; 8 bases are shared with TRBD2. Per the germline V gene, CDR1 is SGHRS and CDR2 is YFSETQ. The CDR3 is made up of 14 amino acids. The J segment lost 5 bases and the V segment lost 5 bases, leaving 8 bases of the junction unmatched. Here the CDR3 reads CASRDGGAGETQYF. CDR3 DNA: TGCGCCAGCAGGGACGGGGGGGCCGGGGAGACCCAGTACTTC.

The gene calls are TRBV6-1 and TRBJ2-7; D uncertain. From germline, CDR1 is MNHNS and CDR2 SASEGT. With 5 bases removed from V and 5 bases from J, the gap between germline ends came to 7 bases. The CDR3 is made up of 11 amino acids. CDR3 amino acids: CASSLKHEQYF. The CDR3 DNA reads as TGTGCCAGCAGTTTAAAGCACGAGCAGTACTTC.

The CDR3 DNA sequence: TGTGCCAGCAGCTTAGGACTAGGGGGCGCCTACAATGAGCAGTTCTTC. This sequence encodes CASSLGLGGAYNEQFF. V gene TRBV7-6 combines with J gene TRBJ2-1, with D possibly being TRBD1 (7 bases). The CDR3 totals 16 residues. From germline, CDR1 is SGHVS and CDR2 FNYEAQ. Trimming shortened V by 1 base and J by 2 bases, and 12 bases separated the two germline ends. Drawing the rest from reference TRBV7-6 and TRBJ2-1, the complete variable domain is GAGVSQSPRYKVTKRGQDVALRCDPISGHVSLYWYRQALGQGPEFLTYFNYEAQQDKSGLPNDRFSAERPEGSISTLTIQRTEQRDSAMYRCASSLGLGGAYNEQFFGPGTRLTVL.

V gene TRBV18 combines with J gene TRBJ1-1; D remains ambiguous. The CDR3 has 13 residues. CDR1 is KGHSH and CDR2 is LQKENI in the germline V gene. V dropped 3 bases and J dropped 6 bases, with 11 bases sitting between them. The CDR3 nucleotides are TGTGCCAGCTCACCCGACACGGTGTCTGAAGCTTTCTTT. Protein sequence: CASSPDTVSEAFF.

This sequence joins TRBV11-3 and TRBJ2-7; no clear D. This CDR3 has 11 amino acids. Germline assignment: CDR1 SGHNT and CDR2 YENEEA. The ends were cut back, 3 bases at V and 2 bases at J, with 2 bases in the middle. In DNA, the CDR3 is TGTGCCAGCAGCTTGGCCTACGAGCAGTACTTC. This gives the protein CASSLAYEQYF.

As regards this clone: This sample includes further DNA sequences coding for the same CDR3. The chain is built from TRBV7-2 and TRBJ1-3; the D is unclear. Germline loops: CDR1 SGHTA, CDR2 FQGNSA. With 11 bases removed from V and 4 bases from J, the gap between germline ends came to 18 bases. The CDR3 totals 14 residues. CDR3 sequence reads: CAVASSGFGNTIYF. The CDR3 DNA reads as TGTGCCGTTGCATCCTCGGGGTTCGGAAACACCATATATTTT.